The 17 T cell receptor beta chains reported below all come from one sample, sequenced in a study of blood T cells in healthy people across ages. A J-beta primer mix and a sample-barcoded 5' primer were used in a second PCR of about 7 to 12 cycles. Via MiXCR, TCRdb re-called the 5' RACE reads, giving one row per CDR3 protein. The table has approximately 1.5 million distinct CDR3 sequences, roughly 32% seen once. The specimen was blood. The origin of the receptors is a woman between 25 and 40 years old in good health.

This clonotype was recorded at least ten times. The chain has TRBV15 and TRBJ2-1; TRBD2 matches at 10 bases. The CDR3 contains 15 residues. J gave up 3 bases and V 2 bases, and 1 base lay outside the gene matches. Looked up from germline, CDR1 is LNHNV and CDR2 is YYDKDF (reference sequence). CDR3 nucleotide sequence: TGTGCCACCAGCAGACTAGCGGGAGACTACAATGAGCAGTTCTTC. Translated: CATSRLAGDYNEQFF.

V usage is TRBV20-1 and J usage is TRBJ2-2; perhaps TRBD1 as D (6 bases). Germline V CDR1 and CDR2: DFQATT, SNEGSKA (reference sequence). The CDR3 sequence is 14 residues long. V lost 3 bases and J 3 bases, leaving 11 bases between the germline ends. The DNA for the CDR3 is TGCAGTGCTAGCTGGGGGCTTGACACCGGGGAGCTGTTTTTT. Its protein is CSASWGLDTGELFF.

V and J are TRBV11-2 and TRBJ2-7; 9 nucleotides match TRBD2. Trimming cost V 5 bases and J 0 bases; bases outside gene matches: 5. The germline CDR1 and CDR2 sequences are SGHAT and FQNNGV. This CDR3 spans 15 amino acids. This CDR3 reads CASSRSGGNSYEQYF. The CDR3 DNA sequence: TGTGCCAGCAGCAGGAGCGGGGGGAACTCCTACGAGCAGTACTTC.

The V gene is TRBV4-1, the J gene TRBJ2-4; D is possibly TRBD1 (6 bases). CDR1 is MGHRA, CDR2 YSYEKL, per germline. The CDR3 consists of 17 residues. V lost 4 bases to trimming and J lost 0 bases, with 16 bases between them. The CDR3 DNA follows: TGCGCCAGCAGCCCCGTTACGTGGGGGCTAGCCAAAAACATTCAGTACTTC. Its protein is CASSPVTWGLAKNIQYF.

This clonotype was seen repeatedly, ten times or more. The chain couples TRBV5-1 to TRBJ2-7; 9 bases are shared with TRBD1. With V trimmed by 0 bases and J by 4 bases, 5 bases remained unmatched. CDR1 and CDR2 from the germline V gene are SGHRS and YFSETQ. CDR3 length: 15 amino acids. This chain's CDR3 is CASSLDRGHGYEQYF. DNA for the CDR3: TGCGCCAGCAGCTTGGACAGGGGGCACGGTTACGAGCAGTACTTC.

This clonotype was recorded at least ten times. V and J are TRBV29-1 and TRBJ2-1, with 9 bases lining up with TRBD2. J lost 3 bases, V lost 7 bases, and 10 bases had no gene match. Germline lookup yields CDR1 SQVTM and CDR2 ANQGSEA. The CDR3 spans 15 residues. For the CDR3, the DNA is TGCAGCGCGCCACGGGGCGGGGGGGTCTACAATGAGCAGTTCTTC. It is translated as CSAPRGGGVYNEQFF.

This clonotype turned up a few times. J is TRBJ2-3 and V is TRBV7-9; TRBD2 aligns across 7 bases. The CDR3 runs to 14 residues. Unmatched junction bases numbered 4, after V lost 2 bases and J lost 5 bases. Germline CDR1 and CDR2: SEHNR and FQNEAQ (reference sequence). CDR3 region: CASSLKAGVDTQYF. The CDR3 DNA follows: TGTGCCAGCAGCTTAAAGGCGGGGGTAGATACGCAGTATTTT.

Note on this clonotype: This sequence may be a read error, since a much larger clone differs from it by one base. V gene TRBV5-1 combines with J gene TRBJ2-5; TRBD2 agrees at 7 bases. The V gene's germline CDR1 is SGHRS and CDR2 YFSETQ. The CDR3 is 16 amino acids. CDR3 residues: CTSSFGERGFQETQYF. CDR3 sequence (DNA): TGCACCAGCAGCTTCGGTGAGCGGGGATTTCAAGAGACCCAGTACTTC.

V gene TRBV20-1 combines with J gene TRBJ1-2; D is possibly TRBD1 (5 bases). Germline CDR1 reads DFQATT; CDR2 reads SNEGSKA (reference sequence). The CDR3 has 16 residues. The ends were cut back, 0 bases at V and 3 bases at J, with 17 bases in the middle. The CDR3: CSARDPRRGTDYGYTF. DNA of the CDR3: TGCAGTGCTAGAGACCCCCGCCGGGGGACGGACTATGGCTACACCTTC.

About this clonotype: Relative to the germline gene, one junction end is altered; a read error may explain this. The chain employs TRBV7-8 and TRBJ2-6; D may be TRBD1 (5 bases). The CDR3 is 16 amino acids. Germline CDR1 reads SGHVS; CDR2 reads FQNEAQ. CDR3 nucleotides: TGTGCCAGCAGCCGAGAAATCTTATCTGGGGCCAACGTCCCGACTTTC. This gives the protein CASSREILSGANVPTF.

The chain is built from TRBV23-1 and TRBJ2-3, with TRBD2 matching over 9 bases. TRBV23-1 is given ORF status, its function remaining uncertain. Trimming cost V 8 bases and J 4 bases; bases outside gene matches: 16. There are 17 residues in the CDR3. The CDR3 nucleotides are TGCGCCAGCTGGCAGAGTCTAGCGGGGCAATTTTCAGATACGCAGTATTTT. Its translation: CASWQSLAGQFSDTQYF.

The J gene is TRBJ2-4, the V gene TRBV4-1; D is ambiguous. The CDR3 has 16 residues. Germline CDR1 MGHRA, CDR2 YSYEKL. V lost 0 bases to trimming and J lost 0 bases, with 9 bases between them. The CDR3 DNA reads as TGCGCCAGCAGCCAAGATCACCTGGTAGCCAAAAACATTCAGTACTTC. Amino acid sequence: CASSQDHLVAKNIQYF.

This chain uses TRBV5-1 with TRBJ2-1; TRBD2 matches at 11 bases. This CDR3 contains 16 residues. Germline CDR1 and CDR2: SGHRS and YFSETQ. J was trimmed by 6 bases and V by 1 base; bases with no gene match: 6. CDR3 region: CASSLLSTSGSNEQFF. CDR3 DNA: TGCGCCAGCAGCTTGTTATCTACTAGCGGGAGCAATGAGCAGTTCTTC.

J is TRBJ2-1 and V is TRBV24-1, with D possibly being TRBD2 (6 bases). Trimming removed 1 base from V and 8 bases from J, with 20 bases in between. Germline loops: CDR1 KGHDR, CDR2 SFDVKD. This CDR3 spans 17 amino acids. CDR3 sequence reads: CATSDFGTHPGVYEQFF. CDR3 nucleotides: TGTGCCACCAGTGATTTCGGGACCCATCCGGGAGTGTATGAGCAGTTCTTC.

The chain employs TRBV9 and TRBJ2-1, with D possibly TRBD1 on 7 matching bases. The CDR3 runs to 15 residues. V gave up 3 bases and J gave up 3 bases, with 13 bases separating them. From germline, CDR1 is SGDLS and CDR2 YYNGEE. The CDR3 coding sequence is TGTGCCAGCAGCGGACAGGGAGGCCGCTACAATGAGCAGTTCTTC. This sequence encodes CASSGQGGRYNEQFF.

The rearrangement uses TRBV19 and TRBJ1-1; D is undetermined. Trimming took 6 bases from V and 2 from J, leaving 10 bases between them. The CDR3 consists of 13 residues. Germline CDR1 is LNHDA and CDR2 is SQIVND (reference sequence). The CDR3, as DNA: TGTGCCAGTAGGATACAGAAAAACACTGAAGCTTTCTTT. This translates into CASRIQKNTEAFF.

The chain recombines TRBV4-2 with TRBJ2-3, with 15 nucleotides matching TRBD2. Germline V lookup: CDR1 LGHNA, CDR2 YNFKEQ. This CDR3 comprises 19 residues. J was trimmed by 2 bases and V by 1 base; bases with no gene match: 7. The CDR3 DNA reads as TGTGCCAGCAGCCAAGGTGGACTAGCGGGGGGGTTGAACACAGATACGCAGTATTTT. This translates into CASSQGGLAGGLNTDTQYF.